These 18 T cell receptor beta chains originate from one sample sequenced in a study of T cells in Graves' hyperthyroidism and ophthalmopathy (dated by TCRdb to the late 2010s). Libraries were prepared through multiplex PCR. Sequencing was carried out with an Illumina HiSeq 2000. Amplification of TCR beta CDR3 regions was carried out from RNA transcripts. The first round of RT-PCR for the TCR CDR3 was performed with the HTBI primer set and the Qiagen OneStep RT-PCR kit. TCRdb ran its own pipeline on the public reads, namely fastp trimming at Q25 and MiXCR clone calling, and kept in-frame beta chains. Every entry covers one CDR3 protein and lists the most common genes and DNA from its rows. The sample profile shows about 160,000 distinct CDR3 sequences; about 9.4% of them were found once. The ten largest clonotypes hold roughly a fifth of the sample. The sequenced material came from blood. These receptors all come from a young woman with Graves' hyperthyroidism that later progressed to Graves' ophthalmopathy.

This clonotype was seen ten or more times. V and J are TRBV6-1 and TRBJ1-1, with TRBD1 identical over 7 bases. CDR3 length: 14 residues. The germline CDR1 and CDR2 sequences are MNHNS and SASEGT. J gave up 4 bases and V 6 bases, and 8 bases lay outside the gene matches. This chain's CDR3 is CASSRIRQGTEAFF. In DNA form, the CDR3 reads TGTGCCAGCAGCAGGATTAGACAGGGCACTGAAGCTTTCTTT.

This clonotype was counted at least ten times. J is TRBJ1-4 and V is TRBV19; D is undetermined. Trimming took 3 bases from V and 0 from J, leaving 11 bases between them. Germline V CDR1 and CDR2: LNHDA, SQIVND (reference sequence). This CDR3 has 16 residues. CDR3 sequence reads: CASSIGIRATNEKLFF. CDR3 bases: TGTGCCAGTAGTATCGGGATTCGGGCAACTAATGAAAAACTGTTTTTT.

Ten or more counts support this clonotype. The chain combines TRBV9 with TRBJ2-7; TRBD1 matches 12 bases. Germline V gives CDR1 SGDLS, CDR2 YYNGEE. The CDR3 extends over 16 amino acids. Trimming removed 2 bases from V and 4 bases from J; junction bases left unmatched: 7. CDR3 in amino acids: CASSVGGTGGLYEQYF. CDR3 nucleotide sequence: TGTGCCAGCAGCGTGGGAGGGACAGGGGGCTTGTACGAGCAGTACTTC.

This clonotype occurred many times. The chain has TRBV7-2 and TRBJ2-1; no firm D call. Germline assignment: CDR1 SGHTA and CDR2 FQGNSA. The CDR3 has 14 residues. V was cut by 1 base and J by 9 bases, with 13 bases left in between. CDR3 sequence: CASSLVGPTPEQFF. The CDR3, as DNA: TGTGCCAGCAGCTTAGTAGGTCCTACACCTGAGCAGTTCTTC.

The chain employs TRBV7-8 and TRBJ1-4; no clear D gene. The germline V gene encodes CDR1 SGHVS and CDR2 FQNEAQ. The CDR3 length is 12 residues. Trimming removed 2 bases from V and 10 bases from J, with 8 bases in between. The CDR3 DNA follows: TGTGCCAGCAGCTTACGCCTTGGAAAACTGTTTTTT. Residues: CASSLRLGKLFF.

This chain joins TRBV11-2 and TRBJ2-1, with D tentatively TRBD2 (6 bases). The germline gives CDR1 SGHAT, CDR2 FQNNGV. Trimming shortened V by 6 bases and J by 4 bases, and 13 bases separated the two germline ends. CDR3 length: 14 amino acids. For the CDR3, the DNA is TGTGCCAGCAGTTCGACGCGGGGATACAATGAGCAGTTCTTC. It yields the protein CASSSTRGYNEQFF.

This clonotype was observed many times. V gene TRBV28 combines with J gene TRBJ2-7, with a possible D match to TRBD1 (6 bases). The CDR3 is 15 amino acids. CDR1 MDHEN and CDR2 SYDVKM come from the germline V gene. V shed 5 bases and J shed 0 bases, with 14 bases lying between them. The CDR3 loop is CASSPWTESSYEQYF. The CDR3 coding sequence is TGTGCCAGCAGTCCCTGGACAGAAAGCTCCTACGAGCAGTACTTC.

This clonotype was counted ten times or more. The CDR3 coding sequence is TGTGCCAGCAGCACAAGGGTCTTCGACCGAGGTAGTGAGCAGTTCTTC. Its translation: CASSTRVFDRGSEQFF. The J gene is TRBJ2-1, the V gene TRBV11-1, with D uncertain. The CDR3 spans 16 residues. V was shortened by 5 bases and J by 9 bases, with 23 bases between the two germline ends. Germline V gene data show CDR1 as SGHAT and CDR2 as FQDESV (reference sequence).

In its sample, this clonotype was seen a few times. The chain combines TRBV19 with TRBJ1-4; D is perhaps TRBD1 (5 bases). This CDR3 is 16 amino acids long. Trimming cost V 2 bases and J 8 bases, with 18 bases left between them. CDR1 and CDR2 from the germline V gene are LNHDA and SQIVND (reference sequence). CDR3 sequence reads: CASSIPPPGGIEKLFF. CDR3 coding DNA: TGTGCCAGTAGTATACCACCGCCCGGGGGTATAGAAAAACTGTTTTTT.

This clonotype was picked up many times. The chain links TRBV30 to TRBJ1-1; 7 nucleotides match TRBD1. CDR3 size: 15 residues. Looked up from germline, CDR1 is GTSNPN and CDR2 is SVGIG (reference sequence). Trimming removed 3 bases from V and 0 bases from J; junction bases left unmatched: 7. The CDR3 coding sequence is TGTGCCTGGAGCCTGGGACAGCTAATGAACACTGAAGCTTTCTTT. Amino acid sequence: CAWSLGQLMNTEAFF.

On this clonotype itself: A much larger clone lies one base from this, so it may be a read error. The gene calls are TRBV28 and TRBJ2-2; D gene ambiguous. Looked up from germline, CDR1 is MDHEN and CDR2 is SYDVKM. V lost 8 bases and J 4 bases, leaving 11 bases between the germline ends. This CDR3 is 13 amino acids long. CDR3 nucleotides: TGTGCCAGCTTCAGTCCGGGCACCGGGGAGCTGTTTTTT. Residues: CASFSPGTGELFF. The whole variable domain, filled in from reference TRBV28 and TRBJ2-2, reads DVKVTQSSRYLVKRTGEKVFLECVQDMDHENMFWYRQDPGLGLRLIYFSYDVKMKEKGDIPEGYSVSREKKERFSLILESASTNQTSMYLCASFSPGTGELFFGEGSRLTVL.

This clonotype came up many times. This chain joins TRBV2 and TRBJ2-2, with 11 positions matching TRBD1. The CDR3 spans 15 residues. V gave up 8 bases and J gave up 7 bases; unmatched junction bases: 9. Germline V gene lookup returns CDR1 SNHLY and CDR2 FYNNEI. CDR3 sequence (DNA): TGTGCCAGCGGGGGACAGGGGGATAGTCACGGGGAGCTGTTTTTT. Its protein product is CASGGQGDSHGELFF.

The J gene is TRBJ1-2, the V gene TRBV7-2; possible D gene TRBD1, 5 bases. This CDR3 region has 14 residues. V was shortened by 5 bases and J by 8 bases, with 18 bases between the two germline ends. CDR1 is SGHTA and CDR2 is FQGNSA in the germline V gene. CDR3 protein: CASSLDAGVRGYTF. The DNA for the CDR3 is TGTGCCAGCAGCCTAGACGCGGGGGTGAGAGGCTACACCTTC.

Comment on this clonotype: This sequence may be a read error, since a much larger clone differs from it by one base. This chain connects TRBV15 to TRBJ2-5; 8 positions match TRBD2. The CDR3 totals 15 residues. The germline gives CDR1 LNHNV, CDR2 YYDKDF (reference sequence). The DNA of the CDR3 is TGTGCCACCAGCAGAGAGCTAGCGGGTAAAGAGGCCCAGTACTTC. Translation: CATSRELAGKEAQYF.

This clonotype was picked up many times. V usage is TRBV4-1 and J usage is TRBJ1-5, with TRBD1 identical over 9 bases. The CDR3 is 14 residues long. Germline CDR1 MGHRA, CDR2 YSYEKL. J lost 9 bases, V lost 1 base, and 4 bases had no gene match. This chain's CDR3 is CASSQGQGERPQHF. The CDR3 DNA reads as TGCGCCAGCAGCCAAGGACAGGGGGAGCGGCCCCAGCATTTT.

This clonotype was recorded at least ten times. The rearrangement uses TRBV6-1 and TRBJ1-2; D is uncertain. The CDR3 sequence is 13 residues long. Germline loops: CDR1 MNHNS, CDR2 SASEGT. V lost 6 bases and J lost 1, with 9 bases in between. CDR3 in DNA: TGTGCCAGCAGCCCGAACAGTAACTATGGCTACACCTTC. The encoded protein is CASSPNSNYGYTF.

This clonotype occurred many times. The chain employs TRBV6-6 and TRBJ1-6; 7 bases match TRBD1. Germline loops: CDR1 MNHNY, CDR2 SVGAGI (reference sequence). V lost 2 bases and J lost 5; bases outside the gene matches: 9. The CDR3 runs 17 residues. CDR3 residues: CASSYPMTGRDNSPLHF. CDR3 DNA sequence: TGTGCCAGCAGTTACCCGATGACAGGGAGGGATAATTCACCCCTCCACTTT.

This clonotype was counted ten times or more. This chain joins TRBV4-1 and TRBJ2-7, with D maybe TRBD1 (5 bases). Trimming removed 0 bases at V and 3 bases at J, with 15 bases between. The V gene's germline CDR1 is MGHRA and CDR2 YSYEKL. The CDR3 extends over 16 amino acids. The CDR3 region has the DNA TGCGCCAGCAGCCAAGAAGGGCCCGGACAAAGCTACGAGCAGTACTTC. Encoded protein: CASSQEGPGQSYEQYF.